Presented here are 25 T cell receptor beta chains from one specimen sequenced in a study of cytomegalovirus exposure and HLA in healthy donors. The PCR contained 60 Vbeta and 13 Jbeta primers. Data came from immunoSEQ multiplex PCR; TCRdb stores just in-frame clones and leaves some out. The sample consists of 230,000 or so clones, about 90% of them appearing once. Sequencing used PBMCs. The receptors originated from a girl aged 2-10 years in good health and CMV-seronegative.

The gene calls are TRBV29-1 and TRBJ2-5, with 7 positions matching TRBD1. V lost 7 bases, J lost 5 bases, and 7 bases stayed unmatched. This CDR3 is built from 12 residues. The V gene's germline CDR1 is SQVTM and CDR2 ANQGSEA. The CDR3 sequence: CSADGTAETQYF. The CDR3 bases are TGCAGCGCAGACGGGACAGCGGAGACCCAGTACTTC.

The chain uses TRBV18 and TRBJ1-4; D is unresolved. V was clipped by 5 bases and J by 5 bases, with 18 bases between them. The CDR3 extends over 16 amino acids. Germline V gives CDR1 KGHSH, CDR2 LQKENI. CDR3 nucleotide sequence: TGTGCCAGCTCAGCGACTGTAGAAAATTCCAATGAAAAACTGTTTTTT. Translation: CASSATVENSNEKLFF. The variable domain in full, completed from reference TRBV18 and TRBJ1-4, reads NAGVMQNPRHLVRRRGQEARLRCSPMKGHSHVYWYRQLPEEGLKFMVYLQKENIIDESGMPKERFSAEFPKEGPSILRIQQVVRGDSAAYFCASSATVENSNEKLFFGSGTQLSVL.

Here the CDR3 reads CASNPGQAYNSPLHF. For the CDR3, the DNA is TGCGCCAGCAACCCGGGACAGGCTTATAATTCACCCCTCCACTTT. This chain joins TRBV10-2 and TRBJ1-6, with TRBD1 matching over 8 bases. The trim removed 7 bases at V and 4 bases at J, leaving 6 bases unmatched. Germline V lookup: CDR1 WSHSY, CDR2 SAAADI. The CDR3 contains 15 residues.

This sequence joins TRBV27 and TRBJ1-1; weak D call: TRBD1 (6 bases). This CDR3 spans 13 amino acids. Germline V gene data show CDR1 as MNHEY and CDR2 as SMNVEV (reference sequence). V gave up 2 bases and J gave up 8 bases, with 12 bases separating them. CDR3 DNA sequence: TGTGCCAGCAGTTTAACGACCGGGACAGAAGCTTTCTTT. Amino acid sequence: CASSLTTGTEAFF.

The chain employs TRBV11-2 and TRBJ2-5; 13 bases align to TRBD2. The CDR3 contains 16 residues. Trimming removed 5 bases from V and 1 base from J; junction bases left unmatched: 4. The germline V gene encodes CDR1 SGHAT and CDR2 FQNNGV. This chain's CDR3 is CASSLGLAGAQETQYF. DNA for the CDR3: TGTGCCAGCAGCCTAGGACTAGCGGGGGCCCAAGAGACCCAGTACTTC. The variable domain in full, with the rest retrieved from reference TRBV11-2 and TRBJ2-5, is EAGVAQSPRYKIIEKRQSVAFWCNPISGHATLYWYQQILGQGPKLLIQFQNNGVVDDSQLPKDRFSAERLKGVDSTLKIQPAKLEDSAVYLCASSLGLAGAQETQYFGPGTRLLVL.

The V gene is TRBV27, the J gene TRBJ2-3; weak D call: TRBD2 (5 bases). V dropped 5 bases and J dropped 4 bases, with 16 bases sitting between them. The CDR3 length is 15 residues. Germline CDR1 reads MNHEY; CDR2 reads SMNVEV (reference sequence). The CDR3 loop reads CASSPWRFGADTQYF. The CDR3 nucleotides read TGTGCCAGCAGTCCCTGGAGGTTCGGTGCAGATACGCAGTATTTT.

CDR3 sequence reads: CASSFGTVNTGELFF. CDR3 DNA sequence: TGTGCCAGCAGCTTTGGGACAGTCAACACCGGGGAGCTGTTTTTT. V and J are TRBV5-6 and TRBJ2-2; 7 bases match TRBD1. The CDR3 is 15 residues long. Germline lookup yields CDR1 SGHDT and CDR2 YYEEEE. The junction had 3 bases not matched to a gene; V was cut back by 2 bases and J by 2 bases.

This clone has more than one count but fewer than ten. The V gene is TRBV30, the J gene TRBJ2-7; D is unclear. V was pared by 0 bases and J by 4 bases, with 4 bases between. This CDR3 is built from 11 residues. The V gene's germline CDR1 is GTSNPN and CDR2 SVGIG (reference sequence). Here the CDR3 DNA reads TGTGCCTGGAGTGTGGCTTACGAGCAGTACTTC. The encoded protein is CAWSVAYEQYF.

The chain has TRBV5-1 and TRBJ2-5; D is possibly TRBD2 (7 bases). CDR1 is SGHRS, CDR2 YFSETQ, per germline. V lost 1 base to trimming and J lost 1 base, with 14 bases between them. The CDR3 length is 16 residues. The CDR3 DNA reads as TGCGCCAGCAGCTTGAGGCCCGCGGGGGCCCAAGAGACCCAGTACTTC. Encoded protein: CASSLRPAGAQETQYF.

The CDR3 DNA reads TGTGCCAGCAGTGAAAGGGGGGGGCTCACAGATACGCAGTATTTT. This translates into CASSERGGLTDTQYF. The chain employs TRBV2 and TRBJ2-3; D possibly corresponds to TRBD2 (7 bases). Germline V gene sequence: CDR1 SNHLY, CDR2 FYNNEI. The CDR3 covers 15 residues. With 2 bases removed from V and 2 bases from J, the gap between germline ends came to 11 bases.

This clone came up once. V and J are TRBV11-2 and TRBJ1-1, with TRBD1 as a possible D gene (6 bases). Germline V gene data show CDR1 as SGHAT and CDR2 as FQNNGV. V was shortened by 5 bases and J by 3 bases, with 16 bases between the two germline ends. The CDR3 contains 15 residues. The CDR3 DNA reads TGTGCCAGCAGCGCTATGGGAGGGGGGTACACTGAAGCTTTCTTT. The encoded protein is CASSAMGGGYTEAFF.

The CDR3 coding sequence is TGCGCCAGCACCACGGACAGTTCCGAGCAGTACTTC. Amino acids: CASTTDSSEQYF. The gene calls are TRBV23-1 and TRBJ2-7; weak D call: TRBD1 (6 bases). TRBV23-1 is labeled an ORF, and its function is uncertain. V gave up 7 bases and J gave up 6 bases, with 13 bases separating them. The CDR3 length is 12 residues.

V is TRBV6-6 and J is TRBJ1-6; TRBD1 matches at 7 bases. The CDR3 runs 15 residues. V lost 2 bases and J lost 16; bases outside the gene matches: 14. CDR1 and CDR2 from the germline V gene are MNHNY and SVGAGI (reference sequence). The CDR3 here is CASSYQTRSGQTLHF. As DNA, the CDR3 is TGTGCCAGCAGTTACCAAACACGATCGGGACAGACACTCCACTTT.

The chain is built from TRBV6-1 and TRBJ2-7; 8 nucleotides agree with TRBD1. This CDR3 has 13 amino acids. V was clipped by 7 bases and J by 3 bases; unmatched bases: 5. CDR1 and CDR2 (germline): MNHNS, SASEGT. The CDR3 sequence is CASKRTGNYEQYF. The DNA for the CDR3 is TGTGCCAGCAAAAGGACAGGGAACTACGAGCAGTACTTC.

The CDR3 reads CASSWTGGNEQFF. The DNA of the CDR3 is TGTGCCAGCAGCTGGACAGGGGGGAATGAGCAGTTCTTC. The chain combines TRBV13 with TRBJ2-1, with 10 bases that match TRBD1. The CDR3 extends over 13 amino acids. Germline values: CDR1 PRHDT, CDR2 FYEKMQ (reference sequence). After removal of 4 bases from V and 7 bases from J, the junction contained 1 base not matched to a gene.

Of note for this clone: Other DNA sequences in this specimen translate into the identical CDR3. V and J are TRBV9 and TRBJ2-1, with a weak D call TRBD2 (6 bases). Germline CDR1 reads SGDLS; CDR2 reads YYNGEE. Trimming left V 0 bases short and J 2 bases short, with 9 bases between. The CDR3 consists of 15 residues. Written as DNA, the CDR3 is TGTGCCAGCAGCGTAGGCGGCGGGACCTACAATGAGCAGTTCTTC. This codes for CASSVGGGTYNEQFF.

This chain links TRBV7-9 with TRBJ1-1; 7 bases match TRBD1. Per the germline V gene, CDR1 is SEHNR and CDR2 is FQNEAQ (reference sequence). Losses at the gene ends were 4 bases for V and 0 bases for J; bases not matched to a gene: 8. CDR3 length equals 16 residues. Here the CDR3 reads CASSSPSGQLNTEAFF. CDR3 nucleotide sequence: TGTGCCAGCAGCTCCCCATCGGGACAGTTGAACACTGAAGCTTTCTTT.

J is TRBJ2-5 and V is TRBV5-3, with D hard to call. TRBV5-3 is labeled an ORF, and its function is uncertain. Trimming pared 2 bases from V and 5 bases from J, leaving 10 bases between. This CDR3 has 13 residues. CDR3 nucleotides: TGTGCCAGAAGCTTATGGGCTACGGAGACCCAGTACTTC. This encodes CARSLWATETQYF.

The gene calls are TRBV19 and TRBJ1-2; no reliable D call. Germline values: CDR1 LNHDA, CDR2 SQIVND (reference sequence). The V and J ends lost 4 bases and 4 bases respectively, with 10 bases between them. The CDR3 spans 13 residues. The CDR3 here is CASSTGSFYGYTF. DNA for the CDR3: TGTGCCAGTAGTACCGGGTCTTTCTATGGCTACACCTTC.

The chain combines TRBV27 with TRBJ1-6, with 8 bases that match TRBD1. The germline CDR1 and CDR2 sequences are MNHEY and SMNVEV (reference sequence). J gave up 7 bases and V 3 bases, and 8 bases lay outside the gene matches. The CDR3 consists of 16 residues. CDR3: CASSFFLGDRNSPLHF. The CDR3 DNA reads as TGTGCCAGCAGTTTCTTCCTAGGGGACAGGAATTCACCCCTCCACTTT.

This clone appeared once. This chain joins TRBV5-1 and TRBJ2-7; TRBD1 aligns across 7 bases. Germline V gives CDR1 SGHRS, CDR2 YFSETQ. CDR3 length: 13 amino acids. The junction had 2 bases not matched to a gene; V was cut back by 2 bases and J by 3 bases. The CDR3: CASSFAGGYEQYF. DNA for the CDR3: TGCGCCAGCAGCTTCGCAGGGGGCTACGAGCAGTACTTC.

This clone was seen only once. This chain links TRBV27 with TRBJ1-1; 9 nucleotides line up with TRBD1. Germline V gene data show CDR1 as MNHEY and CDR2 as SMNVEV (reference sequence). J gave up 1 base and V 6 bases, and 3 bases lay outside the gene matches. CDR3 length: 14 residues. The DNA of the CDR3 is TGTGCCAGCAGAACGACAGGGGGGAACACTGAAGCTTTCTTT. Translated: CASRTTGGNTEAFF.

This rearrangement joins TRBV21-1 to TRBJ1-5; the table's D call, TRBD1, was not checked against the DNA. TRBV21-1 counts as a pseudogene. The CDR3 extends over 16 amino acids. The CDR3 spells CASSKEHRSSNQPQHF. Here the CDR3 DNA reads TGTGCCAGCAGCAAAGAGCACAGGTCGAGCAATCAGCCCCAGCATTTT.

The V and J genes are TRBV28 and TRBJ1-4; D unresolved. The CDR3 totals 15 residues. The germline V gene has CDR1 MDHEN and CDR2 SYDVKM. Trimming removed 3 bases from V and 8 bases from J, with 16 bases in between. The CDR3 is CASSLSSGGIEKLFF. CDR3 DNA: TGTGCCAGCAGTTTGTCCTCAGGTGGTATCGAAAAACTGTTTTTT.

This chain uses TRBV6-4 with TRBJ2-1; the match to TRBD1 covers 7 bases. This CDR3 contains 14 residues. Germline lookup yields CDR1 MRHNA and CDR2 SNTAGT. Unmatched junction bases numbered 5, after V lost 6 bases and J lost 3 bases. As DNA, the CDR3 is TGTGCCAGCAGCGAACAGGGGTTCTACAATGAGCAGTTCTTC. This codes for CASSEQGFYNEQFF.